These T cell receptor beta chains were read from a single sample in a study of cytomegalovirus exposure and HLA in healthy donors. Using immunoSEQ multiplex PCR, the repertoire was profiled, and TCRdb retains in-frame clones only, with some absent. The sample has over 95,000 clones; 77% are singletons. Sequencing was done on a sample of PBMCs. Every receptor here comes from a man between 35 and 55 years old in good health and CMV-seropositive. The CDR3 runs from the conserved cysteine through the conserved F or W. Fields, in order: clone size, D gene, V gene, J gene, CDR3 protein, CDR3 DNA. D genes are given only for firm matches. A row's size may be missing; if present it is once, few, many or a size class.

once,TRBD2,TRBV7-7,TRBJ2-1,CASSLGTSGGTYNEQFF,TGTGCTAGCAGCTTAGGGACTAGCGGGGGAACCTACAATGAGCAGTTCTTC
.,TRBD2,TRBV5-6,TRBJ2-1,CASSLEGSSASGGANFF,TGTGCCAGCAGCTTGGAAGGCTCATCGGCTAGCGGGGGGGCTAATTTCTTC
.,TRBD2,TRBV5-6,TRBJ2-1,CASSLLGLAAYNEQFF,TGTGCCAGCAGCTTGCTAGGACTAGCGGCGTACAATGAGCAGTTCTTC
.,.,TRBV9,TRBJ2-2,CASSVSGANTGELFF,TGTGCCAGCAGCGTTAGCGGTGCGAACACCGGGGAGCTGTTTTTT
.,.,TRBV10-1,TRBJ1-5,CASSESDSGPFTQPQHF,TGCGCCAGCAGTGAGTCGGACAGTGGCCCTTTTACTCAGCCCCAGCATTTT
few,TRBD1,TRBV7-9,TRBJ2-4,CASSFNAGTAYF,TGTGCCAGCAGCTTTAATGCCGGGACAGCGTACTTC
.,.,TRBV5-1,TRBJ1-1,CASSLVAGVMNTEAFF,TGCGCCAGCAGCTTGGTGGCAGGGGTTATGAACACTGAAGCTTTCTTT
.,TRBD1,TRBV30,TRBJ2-1,CAWSKTPGGRDNEQFF,TGTGCCTGGAGTAAGACCCCAGGGGGCAGAGACAATGAGCAGTTCTTC
few,TRBD1,TRBV5-4,TRBJ1-2,CASSPRSGTGVNYGYTF,TGTGCCAGCAGCCCTCGCTCCGGGACAGGGGTTAACTATGGCTACACCTTC
.,.,TRBV6-7,TRBJ1-5,CASSYPFRGGNQPQHF,TGTGCCAGCAGTTACCCATTCCGGGGAGGGAATCAGCCCCAGCATTTT
.,TRBD1,TRBV5-1,TRBJ2-7,CASHSGQGYEQYF,TGCGCCAGCCACTCGGGACAGGGGTACGAGCAGTACTTC
.,TRBD1,TRBV19,TRBJ1-2,CASSPTGQGTVGYTF,TGTGCCAGTAGCCCCACGGGACAGGGGACCGTGGGCTACACCTTC
.,.,TRBV7-8,TRBJ2-6,CASSLVTSGANGLTF,TGTGCCAGCAGCTTAGTGACCTCTGGGGCCAACGGCCTGACTTTC
.,.,TRBV19,TRBJ1-5,CASSSRSGRGNQPQHF,TGTGCCAGTAGTAGTCGGAGCGGCAGGGGAAATCAGCCCCAGCATTTT
once,TRBD2,TRBV2,TRBJ2-3,CASLAGHSTDTQYF,TGTGCCAGTCTAGCGGGGCATAGCACAGATACGCAGTATTTT
few,.,TRBV7-9,TRBJ1-2,CASSLKNTIYGYTF,TGTGCCAGCAGCTTAAAAAATACTATCTATGGCTACACCTTC
once,TRBD2,TRBV9,TRBJ2-5,CASSATGLAGTSGTQYF,TGTGCCAGCAGCGCCACCGGACTAGCGGGGACCTCCGGGACCCAGTACTTC
.,.,TRBV10-3,TRBJ1-1,CAISDSRSPEAFF,TGTGCCATCAGTGACTCCCGGTCTCCTGAAGCTTTCTTT
.,.,TRBV2,TRBJ1-2,CASTGQQGEGGYTF,TGTGCCAGCACCGGACAACAGGGAGAAGGCGGCTACACCTTC
.,.,TRBV7-9,TRBJ2-1,CSSSTRPRQGIINEQFF,TGTTCCAGCAGCACCCGCCCGCGGCAGGGGATCATCAATGAGCAGTTCTTC
.,.,TRBV28,TRBJ1-2,CASSFRDIGYTF,TGTGCCAGCAGTTTTCGGGACATCGGCTACACCTTC
once,.,TRBV5-1,TRBJ1-5,CASSFFSGANQPQHF,TGCGCCAGCAGCTTTTTTAGTGGGGCCAATCAGCCCCAGCATTTT
few,TRBD1,TRBV5-1,TRBJ2-7,CASAGTGGVEQYF,TGCGCCAGTGCCGGGACAGGGGGCGTTGAGCAGTACTTC
.,.,TRBV27,TRBJ1-5,CASSSGQGLNQPQHF,TGTGCCAGCAGTTCTGGGCAGGGGCTCAATCAGCCCCAGCATTTT
.,.,TRBV27,TRBJ2-7,CASSPLVGHRVYYSYEQYF,TGTGCCAGCAGTCCTTTGGTAGGCCACAGGGTATATTACTCCTACGAGCAGTACTTC
.,TRBD1,TRBV6-4,TRBJ2-2,CASSGTGDTGELFF,TGTGCCAGCAGCGGGACAGGGGACACCGGGGAGCTGTTTTTT
once,TRBD2,TRBV6-4,TRBJ2-1,CASSDSGTSGGNEQFF,TGTGCCAGCAGTGACTCCGGGACTAGCGGGGGGAATGAGCAGTTCTTC
.,TRBD2,TRBV11-3,TRBJ2-1,CASSLESGGYNEQFF,TGTGCCAGCAGCTTAGAGTCGGGGGGATACAATGAGCAGTTCTTC
.,TRBD1,TRBV5-6,TRBJ1-2,CASSPVQGARIDYGYTF,TGTGCCAGCAGCCCAGTGCAGGGGGCTAGGATCGACTATGGCTACACCTTC
few,.,TRBV4-2,TRBJ2-3,CASSRGAAQDTQYF,TGTGCCAGCAGTCGGGGGGCCGCGCAAGATACGCAGTATTTT
.,.,TRBV7-9,TRBJ1-1,CASSPPSGRVNTEAFF,TGTGCCAGCAGCCCGCCCTCTGGCCGGGTGAACACTGAAGCTTTCTTT
once,.,TRBV4-3,TRBJ2-1,CANSQDNVRNEQFF,TGCGCCAACAGCCAAGATAACGTTCGGAATGAGCAGTTCTTC
.,TRBD1,TRBV15,TRBJ2-3,CATSSYRGRTDTQYF,TGTGCCACCAGCTCCTACAGGGGGCGGACAGATACGCAGTATTTT
.,.,TRBV4-2,TRBJ2-3,CASSQDLAGMGTQYF,TGTGCCAGCAGCCAAGATCTTGCGGGCATGGGTACGCAGTATTTT
.,TRBD2,TRBV5-1,TRBJ2-2,CASSPLGLDTGELFF,TGCGCCAGCAGCCCATTGGGACTAGACACCGGGGAGCTGTTTTTT
.,TRBD2,TRBV4-2,TRBJ2-4,CASSQDRAGGTDSQYF,TGTGCCAGCAGCCAAGATAGGGCGGGGGGGACGGACAGTCAGTACTTC
.,.,TRBV4-3,TRBJ2-2,CASSQDPPALVLANTGELFF,TGCGCCAGCAGCCAAGACCCGCCAGCCCTCGTACTAGCGAACACCGGGGAGCTGTTTTTT
.,.,TRBV2,TRBJ1-1,CASSGRASNTEAFF,TGTGCCAGCAGTGGGAGGGCATCGAACACTGAAGCTTTCTTT
.,TRBD1,TRBV28,TRBJ2-4,CASSLETGGRPKNIQYF,TGTGCCAGCAGTTTGGAGACAGGGGGAAGGCCCAAAAACATTCAGTACTTC
.,TRBD2,TRBV19,TRBJ2-1,CASSRGGDYNEQFF,TGTGCCAGTAGTCGGGGAGGGGACTACAATGAGCAGTTCTTC
.,TRBD2,TRBV11-1,TRBJ2-7,CASSRGKLAGENEQYF,TGTGCCAGCAGCAGAGGGAAACTAGCGGGGGAGAACGAGCAGTACTTC
.,.,TRBV9,TRBJ1-2,CASSVGGSYGYTF,TGTGCCAGCAGCGTAGGAGGGAGCTATGGCTACACCTTC
.,.,TRBV18,TRBJ2-5,CASSPQGTGETQYF,TGTGCCAGCTCACCGCAGGGGACGGGGGAGACCCAGTACTTC
.,.,TRBV7-6,TRBJ2-5,CASSFQGMETQYF,TGTGCCAGCAGCTTTCAGGGTATGGAGACCCAGTACTTC
.,.,TRBV11-3,TRBJ2-2,CASSFWSSGELFF,TGTGCCAGCAGCTTCTGGTCGAGCGGGGAGCTGTTTTTT
.,.,TRBV20-1,TRBJ2-7,CSAPGTDEQYF,TGCAGTGCCCCTGGGACTGACGAGCAGTACTTC
.,TRBD2,TRBV7-3,TRBJ2-1,CASSFSAGGYNEQFF,TGTGCCAGCAGCTTCTCAGCGGGGGGGTACAATGAGCAGTTCTTC
few,.,TRBV2,TRBJ1-5,CASRPTAWSSNQPQHF,TGTGCCAGCAGGCCCACGGCTTGGAGTAGCAATCAGCCCCAGCATTTT
.,.,TRBV6-5,TRBJ1-2,CASSYSRTARGYTF,TGTGCCAGCAGTTACTCCCGGACAGCCCGAGGCTACACCTTC
.,.,TRBV28,TRBJ2-7,CASSVLGYEQYF,TGTGCCAGCAGTGTCCTCGGCTACGAGCAGTACTTC